The clone carrying this TCR beta chain has ten or more counts. At one of its ends the junction is not consistent with the germline gene, which may arise from a read error. Germline lookup yields CDR1 SGHDN and CDR2 FVKESK. CDR3 size: 16 residues. It was with previously described methods and listed TCR primers that bulk TCR libraries were made. Using its own MiXCR run on the PCR reads, TCRdb lists one record per CDR3 protein. The sample yields about 500,000 distinct CDR3 sequences, roughly a fifth seen once. This sample was included in a study of molecular identifiers for immune sequencing clone quantification.

The receptor's source is a human donor in good health. Some libraries in this study had Jurkat cell RNA spiked in. The chain has TRBV14 and TRBJ2-6, with D possibly TRBD1 on 6 matching bases. The source material was naive CD8+ T cells from blood, with Jurkat cell RNA spiked in. The subset here: FACS-sorted CD8+CD4-CCR7+CD45RA+ naive T cells. The CDR3 sequence is CASSPFDRSEANVLTF. DNA for the CDR3: TGTGCCAGCAGCCCTTTCGACAGGTCTGAGGCCAACGTCCTGACTTTC.